Reported below is one T cell receptor (beta chain). The entry originates in a study of blood T cell repertoires in COVID-19. The germline gives CDR1 SNHLY, CDR2 FYNNEI. The CDR3 runs to 14 residues. V shed 6 bases and J 4 bases; nucleotides not matched to a gene: 5. TCRdb keeps only in-frame clones here, not all; method: immunoSEQ multiplex PCR. The repertoire includes fewer than 300,000 clones, 85% of them detected once, and roughly 2.7% sits in the top ten. The clonotype originates from a woman between 50 and 59 years old who had recovered from COVID-19. The V call is TRBV2, the J call TRBJ2-3; TRBD2 aligns across 9 bases. The specimen was PBMCs or T cells enriched from blood (not recorded which). The CDR3 DNA is TGTGCCAGCAGCCTAGCGGGGACCGCAGATACGCAGTATTTT. Translating it yields CASSLAGTADTQYF.